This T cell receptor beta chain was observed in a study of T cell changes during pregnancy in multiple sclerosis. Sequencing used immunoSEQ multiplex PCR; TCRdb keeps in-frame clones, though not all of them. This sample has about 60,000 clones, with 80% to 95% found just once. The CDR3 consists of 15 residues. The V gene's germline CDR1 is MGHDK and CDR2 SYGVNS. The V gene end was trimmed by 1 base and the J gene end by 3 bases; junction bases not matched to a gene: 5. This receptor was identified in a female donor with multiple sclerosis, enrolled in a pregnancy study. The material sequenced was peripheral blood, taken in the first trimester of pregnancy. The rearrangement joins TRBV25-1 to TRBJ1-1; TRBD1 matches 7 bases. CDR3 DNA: TGTGCCAGCAGTGAATTCGACAGGGTGGACACTGAAGCTTTCTTT. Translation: CASSEFDRVDTEAFF.